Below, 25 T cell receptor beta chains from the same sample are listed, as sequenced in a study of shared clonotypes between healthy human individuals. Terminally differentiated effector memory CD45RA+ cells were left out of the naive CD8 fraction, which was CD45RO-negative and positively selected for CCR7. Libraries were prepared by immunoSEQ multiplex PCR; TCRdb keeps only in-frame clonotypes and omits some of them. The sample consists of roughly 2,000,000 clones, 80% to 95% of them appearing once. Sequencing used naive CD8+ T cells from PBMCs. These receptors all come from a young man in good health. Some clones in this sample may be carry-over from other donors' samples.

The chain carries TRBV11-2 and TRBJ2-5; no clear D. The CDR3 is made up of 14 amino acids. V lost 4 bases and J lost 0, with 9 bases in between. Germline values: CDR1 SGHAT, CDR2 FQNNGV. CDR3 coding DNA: TGTGCCAGCAGCTCGGCCGGTTACCAAGAGACCCAGTACTTC. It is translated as CASSSAGYQETQYF.

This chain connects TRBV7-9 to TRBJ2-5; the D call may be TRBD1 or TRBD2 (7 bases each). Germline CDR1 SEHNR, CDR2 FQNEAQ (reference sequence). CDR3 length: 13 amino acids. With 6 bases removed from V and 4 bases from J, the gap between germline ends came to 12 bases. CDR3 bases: TGTGCCAGCAGGACAGGGAGGGGAGAGACCCAGTACTTC. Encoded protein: CASRTGRGETQYF. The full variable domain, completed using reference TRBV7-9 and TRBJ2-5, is DTGVSQNPRHKITKRGQNVTFRCDPISEHNRLYWYRQTLGQGPEFLTYFQNEAQLEKSRLLSDRFSAERPKGSFSTLEIQRTEQGDSAMYLCASRTGRGETQYFGPGTRLLVL.

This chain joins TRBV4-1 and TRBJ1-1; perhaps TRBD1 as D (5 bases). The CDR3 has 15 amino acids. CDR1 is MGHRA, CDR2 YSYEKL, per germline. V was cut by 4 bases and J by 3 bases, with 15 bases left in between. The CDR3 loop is CASSPREQGYTEAFF. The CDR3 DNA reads TGCGCCAGCAGCCCGCGGGAGCAGGGTTACACTGAAGCTTTCTTT.

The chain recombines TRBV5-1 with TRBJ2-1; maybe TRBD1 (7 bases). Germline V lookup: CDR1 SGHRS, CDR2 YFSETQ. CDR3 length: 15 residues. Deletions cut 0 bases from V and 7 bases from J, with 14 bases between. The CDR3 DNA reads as TGCGCCAGCAGCTTGGTGGAGGGGGCGAGAAATGAGCAGTTCTTC. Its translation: CASSLVEGARNEQFF.

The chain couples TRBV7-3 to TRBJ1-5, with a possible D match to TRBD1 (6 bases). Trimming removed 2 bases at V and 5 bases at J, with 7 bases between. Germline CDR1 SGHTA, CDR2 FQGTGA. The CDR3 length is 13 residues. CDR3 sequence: CASSLGGDQPQHF. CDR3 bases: TGTGCCAGCAGCTTAGGGGGCGATCAGCCCCAGCATTTT.

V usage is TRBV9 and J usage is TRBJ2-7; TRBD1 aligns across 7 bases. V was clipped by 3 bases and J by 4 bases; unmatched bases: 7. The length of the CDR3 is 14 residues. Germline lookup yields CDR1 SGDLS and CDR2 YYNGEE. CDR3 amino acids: CASSETGASYEQYF. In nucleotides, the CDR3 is TGTGCCAGCAGCGAAACAGGGGCGTCATACGAGCAGTACTTC.

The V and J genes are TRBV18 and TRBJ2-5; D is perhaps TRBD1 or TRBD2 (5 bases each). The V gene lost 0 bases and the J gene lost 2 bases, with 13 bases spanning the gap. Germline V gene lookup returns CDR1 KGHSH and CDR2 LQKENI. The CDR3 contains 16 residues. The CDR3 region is CASSPPFGEGQETQYF. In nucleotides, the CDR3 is TGTGCCAGCTCACCACCGTTCGGAGAGGGGCAAGAGACCCAGTACTTC. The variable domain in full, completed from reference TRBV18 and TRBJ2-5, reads NAGVMQNPRHLVRRRGQEARLRCSPMKGHSHVYWYRQLPEEGLKFMVYLQKENIIDESGMPKERFSAEFPKEGPSILRIQQVVRGDSAAYFCASSPPFGEGQETQYFGPGTRLLVL.

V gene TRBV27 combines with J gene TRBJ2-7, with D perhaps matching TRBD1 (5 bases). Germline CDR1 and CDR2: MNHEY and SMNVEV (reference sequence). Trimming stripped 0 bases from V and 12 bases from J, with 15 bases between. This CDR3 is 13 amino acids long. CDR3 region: CASSLSSRASRYF. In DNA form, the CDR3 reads TGTGCCAGCAGTTTATCCTCCAGGGCCTCTCGGTACTTC.

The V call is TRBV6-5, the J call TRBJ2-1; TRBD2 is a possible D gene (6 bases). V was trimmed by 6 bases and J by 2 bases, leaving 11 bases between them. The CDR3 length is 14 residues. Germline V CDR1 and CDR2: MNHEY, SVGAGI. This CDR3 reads CASRPRLAYNEQFF. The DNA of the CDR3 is TGTGCCAGCAGGCCCCGACTAGCCTACAATGAGCAGTTCTTC.

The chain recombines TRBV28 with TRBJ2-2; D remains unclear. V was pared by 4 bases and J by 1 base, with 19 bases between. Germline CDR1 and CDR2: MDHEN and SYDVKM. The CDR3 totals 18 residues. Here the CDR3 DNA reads TGTGCCAGCAGTTACCCTACGGACCCGGTCGAGAACACCGGGGAGCTGTTTTTT. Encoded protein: CASSYPTDPVENTGELFF.

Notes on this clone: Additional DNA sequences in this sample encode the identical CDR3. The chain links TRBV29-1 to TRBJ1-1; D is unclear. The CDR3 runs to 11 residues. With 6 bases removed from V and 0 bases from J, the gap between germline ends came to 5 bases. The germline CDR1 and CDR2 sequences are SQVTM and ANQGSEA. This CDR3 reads CSVRVNTEAFF. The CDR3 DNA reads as TGCAGCGTCCGAGTGAACACTGAAGCTTTCTTT.

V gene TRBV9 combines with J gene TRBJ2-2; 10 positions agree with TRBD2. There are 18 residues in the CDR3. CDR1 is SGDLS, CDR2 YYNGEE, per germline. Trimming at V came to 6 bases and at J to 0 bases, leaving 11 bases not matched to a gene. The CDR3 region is CASNLASGRSANTGELFF. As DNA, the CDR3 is TGTGCCAGCAACTTGGCTAGCGGGAGATCGGCGAACACCGGGGAGCTGTTTTTT.

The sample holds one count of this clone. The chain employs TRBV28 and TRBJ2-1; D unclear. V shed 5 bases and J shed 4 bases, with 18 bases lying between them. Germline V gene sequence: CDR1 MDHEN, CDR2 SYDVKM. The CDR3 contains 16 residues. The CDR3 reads CASSNPTELGYNEQFF. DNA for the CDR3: TGTGCCAGCAGTAACCCCACAGAACTGGGGTACAATGAGCAGTTCTTC. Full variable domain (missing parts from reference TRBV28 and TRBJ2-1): DVKVTQSSRYLVKRTGEKVFLECVQDMDHENMFWYRQDPGLGLRLIYFSYDVKMKEKGDIPEGYSVSREKKERFSLILESASTNQTSMYLCASSNPTELGYNEQFFGPGTRLTVL.

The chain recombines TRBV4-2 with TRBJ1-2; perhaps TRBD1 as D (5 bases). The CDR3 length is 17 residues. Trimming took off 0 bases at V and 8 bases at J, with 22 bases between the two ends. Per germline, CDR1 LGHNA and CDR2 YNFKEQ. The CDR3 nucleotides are TGTGCCAGCAGCCAAGAACGGCGGGACTTTCTACTCGAGGGCTACACCTTC. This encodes CASSQERRDFLLEGYTF.

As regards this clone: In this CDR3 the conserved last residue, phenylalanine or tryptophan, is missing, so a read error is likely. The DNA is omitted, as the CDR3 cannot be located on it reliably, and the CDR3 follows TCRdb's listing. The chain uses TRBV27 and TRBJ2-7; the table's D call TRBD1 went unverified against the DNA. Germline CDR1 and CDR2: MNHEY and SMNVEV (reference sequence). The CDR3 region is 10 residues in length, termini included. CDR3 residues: CASSFPGDRA.

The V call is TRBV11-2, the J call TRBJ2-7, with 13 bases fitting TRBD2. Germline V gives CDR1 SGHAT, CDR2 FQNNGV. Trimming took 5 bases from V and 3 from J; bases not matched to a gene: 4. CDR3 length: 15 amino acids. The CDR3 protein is CASSTGTSGNYEQYF. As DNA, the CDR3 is TGTGCCAGCAGCACGGGGACTAGCGGGAACTACGAGCAGTACTTC.

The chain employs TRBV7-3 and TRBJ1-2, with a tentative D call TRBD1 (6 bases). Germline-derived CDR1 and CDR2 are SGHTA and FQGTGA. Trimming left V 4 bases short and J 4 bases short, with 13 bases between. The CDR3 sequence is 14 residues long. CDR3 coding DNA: TGTGCCAGCAGCTCAGGGGTCACTCTCTATGGCTACACCTTC. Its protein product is CASSSGVTLYGYTF.

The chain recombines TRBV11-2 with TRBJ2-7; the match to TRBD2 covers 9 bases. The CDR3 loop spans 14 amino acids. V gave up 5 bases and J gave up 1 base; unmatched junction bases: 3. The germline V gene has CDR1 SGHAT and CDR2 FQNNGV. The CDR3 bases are TGTGCCAGCAGCCCCGCGGGGGGGTCCTACGAGCAGTACTTC. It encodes CASSPAGGSYEQYF.

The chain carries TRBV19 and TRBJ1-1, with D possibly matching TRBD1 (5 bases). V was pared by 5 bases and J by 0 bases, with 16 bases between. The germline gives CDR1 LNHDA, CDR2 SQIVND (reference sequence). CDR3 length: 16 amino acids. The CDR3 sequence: CASSRRVGIMNTEAFF. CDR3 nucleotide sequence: TGTGCCAGTAGTCGCAGGGTTGGCATCATGAACACTGAAGCTTTCTTT.

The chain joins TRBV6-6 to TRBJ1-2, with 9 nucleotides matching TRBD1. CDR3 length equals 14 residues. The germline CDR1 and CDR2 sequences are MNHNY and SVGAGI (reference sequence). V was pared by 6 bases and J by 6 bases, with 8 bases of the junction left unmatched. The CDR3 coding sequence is TGTGCCAGCAGCCCCGACAGGGGGGGAAATGGCTACACCTTC. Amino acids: CASSPDRGGNGYTF.

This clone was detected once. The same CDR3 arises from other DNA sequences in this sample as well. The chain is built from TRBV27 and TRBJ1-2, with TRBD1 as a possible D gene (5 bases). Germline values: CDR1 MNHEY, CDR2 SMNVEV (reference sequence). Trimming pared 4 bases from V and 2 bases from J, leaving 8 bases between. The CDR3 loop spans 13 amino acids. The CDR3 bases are TGTGCCAGCAGTTCCAGGGTGAACTATGGCTACACCTTC. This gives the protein CASSSRVNYGYTF.

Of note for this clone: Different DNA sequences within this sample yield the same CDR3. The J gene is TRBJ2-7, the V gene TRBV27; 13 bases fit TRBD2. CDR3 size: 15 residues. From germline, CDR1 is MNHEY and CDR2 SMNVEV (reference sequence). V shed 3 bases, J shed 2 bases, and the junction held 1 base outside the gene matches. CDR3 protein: CASSLGLAGPYEQYF. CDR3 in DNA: TGTGCCAGCAGTTTGGGACTAGCGGGACCCTACGAGCAGTACTTC.

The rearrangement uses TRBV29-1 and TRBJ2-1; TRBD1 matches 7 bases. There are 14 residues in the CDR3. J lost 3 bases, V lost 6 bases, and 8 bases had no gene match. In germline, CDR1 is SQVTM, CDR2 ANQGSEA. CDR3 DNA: TGCAGCGTCCCGGGACAGCCCTACTACAATGAGCAGTTCTTC. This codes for CSVPGQPYYNEQFF.

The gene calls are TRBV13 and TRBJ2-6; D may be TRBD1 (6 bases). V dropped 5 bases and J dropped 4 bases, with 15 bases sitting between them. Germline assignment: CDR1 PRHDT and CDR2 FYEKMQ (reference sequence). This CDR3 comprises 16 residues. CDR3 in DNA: TGTGCCAGCAGCCCATGGGGGCAGGACGGGGCCAACGTCCTGACTTTC. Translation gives CASSPWGQDGANVLTF.

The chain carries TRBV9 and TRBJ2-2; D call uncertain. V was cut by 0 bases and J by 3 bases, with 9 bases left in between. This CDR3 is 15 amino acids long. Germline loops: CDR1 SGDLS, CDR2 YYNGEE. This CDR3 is CASSVEDPDTGELFF. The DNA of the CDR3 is TGTGCCAGCAGCGTAGAGGACCCCGACACCGGGGAGCTGTTTTTT.